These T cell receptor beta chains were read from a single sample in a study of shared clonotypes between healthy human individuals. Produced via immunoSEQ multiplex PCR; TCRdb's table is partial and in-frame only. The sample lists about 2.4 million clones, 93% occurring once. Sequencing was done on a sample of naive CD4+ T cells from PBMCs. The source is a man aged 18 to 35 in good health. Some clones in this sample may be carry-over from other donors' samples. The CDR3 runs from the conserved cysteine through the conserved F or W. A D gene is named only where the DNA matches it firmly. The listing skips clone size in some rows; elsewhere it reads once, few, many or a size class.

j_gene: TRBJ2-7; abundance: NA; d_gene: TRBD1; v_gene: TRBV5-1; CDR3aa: CASSLGTGSFDEQYF; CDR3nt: TGCGCCAGCAGCTTGGGGACAGGGAGTTTCGACGAGCAGTACTTC
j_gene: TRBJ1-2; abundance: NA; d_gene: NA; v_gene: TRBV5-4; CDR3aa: CASSPGTPKGYTF; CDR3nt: TGTGCCAGCAGCCCGGGGACCCCGAAGGGCTACACCTTC
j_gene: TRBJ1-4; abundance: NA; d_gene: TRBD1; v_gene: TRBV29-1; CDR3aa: CSVLTGANEKLFF; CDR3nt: TGCAGCGTCCTGACAGGGGCTAATGAAAAACTGTTTTTT
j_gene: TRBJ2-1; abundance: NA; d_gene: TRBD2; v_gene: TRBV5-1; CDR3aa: CASSPRGLAGSPSSYNEQFF; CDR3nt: TGCGCCAGCAGCCCTCGGGGACTAGCGGGATCACCGAGCTCCTACAATGAGCAGTTCTTC
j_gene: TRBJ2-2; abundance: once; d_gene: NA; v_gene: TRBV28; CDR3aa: CASSWTLLNTGELFF; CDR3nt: TGTGCCAGCAGCTGGACGCTCTTGAACACCGGGGAGCTGTTTTTT
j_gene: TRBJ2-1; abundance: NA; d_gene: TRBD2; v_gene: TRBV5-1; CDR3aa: CASSYSGLSYNEQFF; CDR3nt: TGCGCCAGCAGCTATAGCGGGCTCTCCTACAATGAGCAGTTCTTC
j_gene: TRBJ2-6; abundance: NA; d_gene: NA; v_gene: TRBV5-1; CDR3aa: CASSLPGNSGANVLTF; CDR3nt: TGCGCCAGCAGCTTGCCAGGAAACAGTGGGGCCAACGTCCTGACTTTC
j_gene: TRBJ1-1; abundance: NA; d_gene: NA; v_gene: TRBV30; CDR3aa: CAWSVPRARAFF; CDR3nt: TGTGCCTGGAGTGTACCGAGGGCAAGAGCTTTCTTT
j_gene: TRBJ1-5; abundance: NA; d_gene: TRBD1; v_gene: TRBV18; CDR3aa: CASSADRGTGQPQHF; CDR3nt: TGTGCCAGCTCAGCCGACAGGGGGACGGGTCAGCCCCAGCATTTT
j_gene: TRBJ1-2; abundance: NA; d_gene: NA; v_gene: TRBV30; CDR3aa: CAWSVWGQSYGYTF; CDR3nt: TGTGCCTGGAGTGTGTGGGGACAATCCTATGGCTACACCTTC
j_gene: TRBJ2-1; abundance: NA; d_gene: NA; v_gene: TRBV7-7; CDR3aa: CASSRDSHNEQFF; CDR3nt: TGTGCCAGCAGCCGAGACTCCCACAATGAGCAGTTCTTC
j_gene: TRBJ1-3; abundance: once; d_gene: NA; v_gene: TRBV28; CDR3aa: CASTPQRNTIYF; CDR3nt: TGTGCCAGCACCCCGCAACGAAACACCATATATTTT
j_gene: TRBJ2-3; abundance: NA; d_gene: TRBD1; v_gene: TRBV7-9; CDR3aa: CASSLGTGSTDTQYF; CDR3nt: TGTGCCAGCAGCTTAGGGACAGGAAGCACAGATACGCAGTATTTT
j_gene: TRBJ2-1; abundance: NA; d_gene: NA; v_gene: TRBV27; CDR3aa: CASTPGRDSYNEQFF; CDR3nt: TGTGCCAGCACCCCGGGGCGGGACTCATACAATGAGCAGTTCTTC
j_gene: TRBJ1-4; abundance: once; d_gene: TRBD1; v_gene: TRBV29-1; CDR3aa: CSVGTETGWGNEKLFF; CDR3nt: TGCAGCGTGGGTACCGAGACAGGGTGGGGTAATGAAAAACTGTTTTTT
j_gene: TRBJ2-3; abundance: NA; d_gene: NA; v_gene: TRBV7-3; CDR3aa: CASSLIGDTQYF; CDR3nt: TGTGCCAGCAGCTTAATAGGGGATACGCAGTATTTT
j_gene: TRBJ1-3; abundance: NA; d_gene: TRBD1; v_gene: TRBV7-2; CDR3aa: CASSSDRAGNTIYF; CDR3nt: TGTGCCAGCAGCTCCGACAGGGCTGGAAACACCATATATTTT
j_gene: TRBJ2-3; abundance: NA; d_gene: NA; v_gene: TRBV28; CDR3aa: CASNHGTDTQYF; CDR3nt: TGTGCCAGCAATCACGGGACAGATACGCAGTATTTT
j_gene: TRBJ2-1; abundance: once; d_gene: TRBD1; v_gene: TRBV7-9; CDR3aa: CASSGQGMYNEQFF; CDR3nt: TGTGCCAGCAGCGGACAGGGTATGTACAATGAGCAGTTCTTC
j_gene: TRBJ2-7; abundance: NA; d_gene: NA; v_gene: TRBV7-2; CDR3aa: CASSPENRQAYEQYF; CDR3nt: TGTGCCAGCAGCCCCGAGAATCGACAAGCCTACGAGCAGTACTTC
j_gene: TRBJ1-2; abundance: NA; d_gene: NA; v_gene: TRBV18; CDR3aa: CASSPPYGIGYTF; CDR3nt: TGTGCCAGCTCACCACCATACGGAATTGGCTACACCTTC
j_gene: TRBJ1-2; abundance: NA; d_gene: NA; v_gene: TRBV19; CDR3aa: CASSLRARENYGYTF; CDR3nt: TGTGCCAGTAGTTTAAGGGCCAGGGAGAACTATGGCTACACCTTC
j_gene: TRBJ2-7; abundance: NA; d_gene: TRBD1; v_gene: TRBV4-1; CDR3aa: CASSQGHAFRDRKYEQYF; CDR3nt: TGCGCCAGCAGCCAAGGACATGCTTTCAGGGACAGAAAGTACGAGCAGTACTTC
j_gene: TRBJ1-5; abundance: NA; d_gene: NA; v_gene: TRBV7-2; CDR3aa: CASSRVGSGGQWQPQHF; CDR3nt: TGTGCCAGCAGCCGGGTTGGGTCCGGGGGTCAATGGCAGCCCCAGCATTTT
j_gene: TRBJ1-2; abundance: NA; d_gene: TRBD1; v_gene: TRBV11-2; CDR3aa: CASSLDRGPPEGYTF; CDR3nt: TGTGCCAGCAGCTTAGATAGGGGGCCGCCTGAGGGCTACACCTTC
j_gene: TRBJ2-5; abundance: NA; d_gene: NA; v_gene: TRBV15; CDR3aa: CATSRGQRGGKETQYF; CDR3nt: TGTGCCACCAGCAGAGGTCAGAGAGGGGGAAAAGAGACCCAGTACTTC
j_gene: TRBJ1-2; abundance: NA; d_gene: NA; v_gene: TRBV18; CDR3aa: CASSPTSTGSLSALGYTF; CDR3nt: TGTGCCAGCTCACCTACCTCGACCGGGTCCCTATCGGCGCTGGGCTACACCTTC
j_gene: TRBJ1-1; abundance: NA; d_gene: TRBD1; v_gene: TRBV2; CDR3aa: CASSTGQANTEAFF; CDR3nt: TGTGCCAGCAGTACGGGACAGGCGAACACTGAAGCTTTCTTT
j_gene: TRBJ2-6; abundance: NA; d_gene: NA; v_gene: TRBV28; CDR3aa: CASTQGQGWNGANVLTF; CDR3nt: TGTGCCAGCACCCAGGGGCAGGGGTGGAATGGGGCCAACGTCCTGACTTTC
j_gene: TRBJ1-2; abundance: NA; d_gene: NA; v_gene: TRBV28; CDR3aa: CASSMAYGYTF; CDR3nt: TGTGCCAGCAGCATGGCGTATGGCTACACCTTC
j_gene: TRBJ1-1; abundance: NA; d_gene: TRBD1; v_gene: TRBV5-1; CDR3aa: CASSLDRVGTEAFF; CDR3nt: TGCGCCAGCAGCCTGGACAGGGTGGGAACTGAAGCTTTCTTT
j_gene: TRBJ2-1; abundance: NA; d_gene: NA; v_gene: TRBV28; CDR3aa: CASSLALQYYNEQFF; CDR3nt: TGTGCCAGCAGTTTGGCCCTACAATATTACAATGAGCAGTTCTTC
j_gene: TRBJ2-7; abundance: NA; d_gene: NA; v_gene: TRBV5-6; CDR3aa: CASSLSPKGRSYEQYF; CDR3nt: TGTGCCAGCAGCTTGTCCCCTAAGGGGAGGTCGTACGAGCAGTACTTC
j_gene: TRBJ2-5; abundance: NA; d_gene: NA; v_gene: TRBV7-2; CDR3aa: CASSLTGEAETQYF; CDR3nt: TGTGCCAGCAGCTTAACAGGGGAGGCAGAGACCCAGTACTTC
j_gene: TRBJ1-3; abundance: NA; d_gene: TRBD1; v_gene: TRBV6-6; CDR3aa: CASTDQLGTVGNTIYF; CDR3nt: TGTGCCAGCACAGATCAACTCGGGACAGTTGGAAACACCATATATTTT
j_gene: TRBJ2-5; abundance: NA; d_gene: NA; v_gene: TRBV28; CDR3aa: CASSLGVQETQYF; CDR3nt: TGTGCCAGCAGTTTAGGCGTACAAGAGACCCAGTACTTC
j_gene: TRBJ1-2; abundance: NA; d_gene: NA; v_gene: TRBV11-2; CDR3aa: CASSLDPQDLNYGYTF; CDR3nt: TGTGCCAGCAGCTTAGATCCCCAGGATCTGAACTATGGCTACACCTTC
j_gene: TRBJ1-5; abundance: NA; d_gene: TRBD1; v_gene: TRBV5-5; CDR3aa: CASSLLVRGVQPQHF; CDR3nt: TGTGCCAGCAGCCTGCTGGTCAGGGGGGTTCAGCCCCAGCATTTT
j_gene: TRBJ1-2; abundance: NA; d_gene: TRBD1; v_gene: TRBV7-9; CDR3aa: CASSPRTGNYGYTF; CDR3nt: TGTGCCAGCAGCCCACGGACAGGGAACTATGGCTACACCTTC
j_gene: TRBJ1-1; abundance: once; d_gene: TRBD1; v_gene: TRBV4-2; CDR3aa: CASSQHPAGTGVNTEAFF; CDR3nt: TGTGCCAGCAGCCAACATCCCGCAGGGACAGGGGTGAACACTGAAGCTTTCTTT
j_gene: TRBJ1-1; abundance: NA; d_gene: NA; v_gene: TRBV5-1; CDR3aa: CASSRLSGAEVGGTEAFF; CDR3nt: TGCGCCAGCAGCCGGCTGTCAGGGGCGGAGGTTGGAGGCACTGAAGCTTTCTTT
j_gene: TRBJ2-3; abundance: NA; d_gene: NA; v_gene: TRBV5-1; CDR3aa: CASRRTRGDTDTQYF; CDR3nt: TGCGCCAGCAGACGTACGCGGGGCGACACAGATACGCAGTATTTT
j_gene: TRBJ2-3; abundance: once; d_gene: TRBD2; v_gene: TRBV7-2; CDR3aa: CASSFLAGNTDTQYF; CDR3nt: TGTGCCAGCAGCTTTCTAGCGGGCAACACAGATACGCAGTATTTT